These 26 T cell receptor beta chains share one sample of origin, sequenced in a study of cytomegalovirus exposure and HLA in healthy donors. The PCR was carried out with 60 Vbeta primers and 13 Jbeta primers. The repertoire was sequenced with immunoSEQ multiplex PCR; TCRdb's copy has only in-frame clones and lacks some. In the table there are some 170,000 clones, around nine tenths of which are singletons. Sequencing input: PBMCs. The receptors were sampled from a woman aged 30 to 39 in good health and CMV-seronegative.

CDR3 coding DNA: TGCGCCAGCAAAGACTCTGGAAACACCATATATTTT. Translating gives CASKDSGNTIYF. This chain joins TRBV10-1 and TRBJ2-2; D call uncertain. The last part of the DNA fits TRBJ1-3 better; the J call may be wrong. The germline CDR1 and CDR2 sequences are WNHNN and SYGVQD (reference sequence). The CDR3 has 12 amino acids.

The V gene is TRBV6-1, the J gene TRBJ1-6; D gene uncertain. CDR1 is MNHNS and CDR2 is SASEGT in the germline V gene. V was pared by 2 bases and J by 3 bases, with 14 bases between. The CDR3 consists of 17 residues. CDR3 loop: CASSERVPTVYNSPLHF. CDR3 nucleotide sequence: TGTGCCAGCAGTGAACGGGTCCCGACGGTCTATAATTCACCCCTCCACTTT.

The genes are TRBV4-3 and TRBJ2-7; 7 bases are a match to TRBD1. V lost 0 bases to trimming and J lost 4 bases; unmatched junction nucleotides: 12. Germline values: CDR1 LGHNA, CDR2 YSLEER. The CDR3 totals 17 residues. In DNA, the CDR3 is TGCGCCAGCAGCCAAGAGCCCCCCGGGACAGTACCTTACGAGCAGTACTTC. Its translation: CASSQEPPGTVPYEQYF.

The V and J genes are TRBV20-1 and TRBJ2-5; D uncertain. CDR3 length: 10 amino acids. Germline V CDR1 and CDR2: DFQATT, SNEGSKA (reference sequence). V lost 3 bases to trimming and J lost 5 bases, with 4 bases between them. CDR3 region: CSASMETQYF. DNA of the CDR3: TGCAGTGCTAGTATGGAGACCCAGTACTTC.

The chain joins TRBV7-3 to TRBJ2-7, with a weak D call TRBD1 (6 bases). The germline V gene encodes CDR1 SGHTA and CDR2 FQGTGA. The CDR3 is 15 residues long. Trimming shortened V by 2 bases and J by 5 bases, and 16 bases separated the two germline ends. The CDR3 protein is CASSLHQGRLNEQYF. The CDR3 DNA reads TGTGCCAGCAGCTTACATCAGGGGCGCTTAAACGAGCAGTACTTC.

The CDR3 DNA reads TGTGCCAGCAGTTCACCCAGGGGGAGCGGGGAGCTGTTTTTT. Its protein product is CASSSPRGSGELFF. The rearrangement links TRBV28 to TRBJ2-2, with 7 bases that match TRBD1. CDR1 and CDR2 (germline): MDHEN, SYDVKM. The ends lost 4 bases at V and 7 bases at J; junction bases unmatched: 6. The CDR3 runs 14 residues.

The CDR3, as DNA: TGTGCCAGCAGCCCGAAGTGGAGCGGGAGTTACACCGGGGAGCTGTTTTTT. Protein: CASSPKWSGSYTGELFF. J is TRBJ2-2 and V is TRBV9, with 8 bases aligning to TRBD2. Germline V gene sequence: CDR1 SGDLS, CDR2 YYNGEE. After removal of 4 bases from V and 3 bases from J, the junction contained 11 bases not matched to a gene. The CDR3 is made up of 17 amino acids.

The CDR3 region is CASSPDRAEAFF. CDR3 sequence (DNA): TGTGCCAGCTCACCGGACAGGGCTGAAGCTTTCTTT. The J gene is TRBJ1-1, the V gene TRBV18, with 8 positions matching TRBD1. The CDR3 covers 12 residues. CDR1 and CDR2 from the germline V gene are KGHSH and LQKENI. With V trimmed by 3 bases and J by 6 bases, 0 bases remained unmatched. The full variable domain, completed using reference TRBV18 and TRBJ1-1, is NAGVMQNPRHLVRRRGQEARLRCSPMKGHSHVYWYRQLPEEGLKFMVYLQKENIIDESGMPKERFSAEFPKEGPSILRIQQVVRGDSAAYFCASSPDRAEAFFGQGTRLTVV.

The chain has TRBV7-9 and TRBJ2-6; D ambiguous. The CDR3 is made up of 14 amino acids. Germline CDR1 reads SEHNR; CDR2 reads FQNEAQ (reference sequence). V was cut by 5 bases and J by 6 bases, with 11 bases left in between. CDR3 coding DNA: TGTGCCAGCAGCCTCCGCGCTACGGCCAACGTCCTGACTTTC. Translated, it gives CASSLRATANVLTF.

The chain has TRBV27 and TRBJ2-7, with D maybe TRBD2 (7 bases). V shed 8 bases and J shed 2 bases, with 19 bases lying between them. CDR1 is MNHEY, CDR2 SMNVEV, per germline (reference sequence). CDR3 size: 15 residues. The CDR3 DNA is TGTGCCAGCGGGCTGGGGGCGGGAGTCGCCTACGAGCAGTACTTC. It specifies CASGLGAGVAYEQYF.

The chain has TRBV7-6 and TRBJ2-7; 8 bases are a match to TRBD1. V lost 3 bases to trimming and J lost 0 bases; unmatched junction nucleotides: 16. In germline, CDR1 is SGHVS, CDR2 FNYEAQ. CDR3 length: 19 residues. The CDR3 nucleotides read TGTGCCAGCAGCTTGACAGGGGCACAAACATTGGGGCCCTCCTACGAGCAGTACTTC. Residues: CASSLTGAQTLGPSYEQYF. Full variable domain (remainder filled in from reference TRBV7-6 and TRBJ2-7): GAGVSQSPRYKVTKRGQDVALRCDPISGHVSLYWYRQALGQGPEFLTYFNYEAQQDKSGLPNDRFSAERPEGSISTLTIQRTEQRDSAMYRCASSLTGAQTLGPSYEQYFGPGTRLTVT.

The chain recombines TRBV4-1 with TRBJ2-5; 11 bases are a match to TRBD2. The CDR3 is 16 amino acids. Germline V lookup: CDR1 MGHRA, CDR2 YSYEKL. V lost 6 bases to trimming and J lost 4 bases; unmatched junction nucleotides: 10. The CDR3 loop reads CASRRLAGGARETQYF. The CDR3 coding sequence is TGCGCCAGCAGGCGCCTAGCGGGAGGCGCCCGAGAGACCCAGTACTTC.

V gene TRBV10-1 combines with J gene TRBJ2-7; D not resolved. There are 13 residues in the CDR3. Trimming removed 4 bases from V and 1 base from J, with 8 bases in between. CDR1 and CDR2 from the germline V gene are WNHNN and SYGVQD (reference sequence). The CDR3 DNA reads TGCGCCAGCAGTGCGGGTCTTTCCTACGAGCAGTACTTC. Amino acids: CASSAGLSYEQYF.

The chain uses TRBV5-3 and TRBJ1-6; no clear D gene. TRBV5-3 is recorded as an ORF, its role being uncertain. Trimming took 2 bases from V and 5 from J, leaving 11 bases between them. The CDR3 spans 15 residues. CDR3 sequence: CARSLIWPNNSPLHF. The DNA for the CDR3 is TGTGCCAGAAGCTTAATTTGGCCGAATAATTCACCCCTCCACTTT.

The rearrangement joins TRBV14 to TRBJ2-5, with a tentative D call TRBD1 (5 bases). The V gene's germline CDR1 is SGHDN and CDR2 FVKESK. With 4 bases removed from V and 2 bases from J, the gap between germline ends came to 20 bases. The CDR3 sequence is 17 residues long. CDR3 protein: CASSRYRTQNFQETQYF. The CDR3 DNA reads TGTGCCAGCAGCCGATACAGGACCCAAAACTTTCAAGAGACCCAGTACTTC.

V gene TRBV6-1 combines with J gene TRBJ2-7, with a possible D match to TRBD2 (5 bases). The CDR3 has 14 residues. The germline gives CDR1 MNHNS, CDR2 SASEGT. Between the trimmed V and J ends, which lost 5 bases and 4 bases, there was a span of 15 bases. The CDR3 bases are TGTGCCAGCAGTAAGGACCTAGCAGAATACGAGCAGTACTTC. Its protein product is CASSKDLAEYEQYF.

The chain links TRBV9 to TRBJ1-2; TRBD1 agrees at 8 bases. This CDR3 is built from 15 residues. In germline, CDR1 is SGDLS, CDR2 YYNGEE. V lost 2 bases to trimming and J lost 4 bases; unmatched junction nucleotides: 7. The CDR3 nucleotides read TGTGCCAGCAGCGTTGGACAGGGAAGAGGCTATGGCTACACCTTC. It codes for CASSVGQGRGYGYTF.

This chain uses TRBV11-2 with TRBJ2-2; 7 bases agree with TRBD2. CDR1 SGHAT and CDR2 FQNNGV come from the germline V gene. The CDR3 covers 15 residues. The trim removed 1 base at V and 4 bases at J, leaving 3 bases unmatched. CDR3 sequence (DNA): TGTGCCAGCAGCTTAGGACTAGCAGGCACCGGGGAGCTGTTTTTT. Amino acid sequence: CASSLGLAGTGELFF.

This sequence joins TRBV9 and TRBJ1-1, with D unclear. This CDR3 has 16 residues. Trimming removed 0 bases from V and 1 base from J, with 13 bases in between. In germline, CDR1 is SGDLS, CDR2 YYNGEE. The CDR3 nucleotides are TGTGCCAGCAGCGTAGGGAGGGAGGCAGGGAACACTGAAGCTTTCTTT. It translates to CASSVGREAGNTEAFF.

This chain connects TRBV2 to TRBJ2-1; TRBD2 agrees at 9 bases. CDR1 and CDR2 from the germline V gene are SNHLY and FYNNEI. The CDR3 totals 16 residues. As DNA, the CDR3 is TGTGCACTCTTCGGCCAGGGGCTAGCGGGAAACAATGAGCAGTTCTTC. Translation gives CALFGQGLAGNNEQFF.

This sequence joins TRBV12-5 and TRBJ2-2; a weak D match, TRBD1 (6 bases). The V gene lost 5 bases and the J gene lost 6 bases, with 13 bases spanning the gap. Germline lookup yields CDR1 LGHNT and CDR2 FRNRAP. This CDR3 comprises 14 residues. The DNA for the CDR3 is TGTGCTAGTGGTCCCTACAGGGCGCCCGGGGAGCTGTTTTTT. It encodes CASGPYRAPGELFF.

The V call is TRBV5-1, the J call TRBJ1-1, with D uncertain. This CDR3 comprises 14 residues. V lost 5 bases to trimming and J lost 2 bases, with 13 bases between them. Germline V gene data show CDR1 as SGHRS and CDR2 as YFSETQ. In nucleotides, the CDR3 is TGCGCCAGCAGTGGGCAGATGCTTAACACTGAAGCTTTCTTT. Protein: CASSGQMLNTEAFF.

This chain uses TRBV27 with TRBJ1-1, with 8 bases identical to TRBD1. The J segment lost 11 bases and the V segment lost 2 bases, leaving 13 bases of the junction unmatched. CDR3 size: 15 residues. Germline loops: CDR1 MNHEY, CDR2 SMNVEV (reference sequence). The CDR3 here is CASSLIVAGGAGAFF. CDR3 sequence (DNA): TGTGCCAGCAGTTTAATAGTGGCAGGGGGCGCCGGGGCTTTCTTT.

The V gene is TRBV18, the J gene TRBJ2-3; TRBD1 matches 9 bases. The V gene end was trimmed by 0 bases and the J gene end by 0 bases; junction bases not matched to a gene: 4. The CDR3 has 17 residues. Germline V gene sequence: CDR1 KGHSH, CDR2 LQKENI. The DNA for the CDR3 is TGTGCCAGCTCACCACCGGGGACAGGGTATAGCACAGATACGCAGTATTTT. Translated, it gives CASSPPGTGYSTDTQYF. Full variable domain (outside the CDR3, taken from reference TRBV18 and TRBJ2-3): NAGVMQNPRHLVRRRGQEARLRCSPMKGHSHVYWYRQLPEEGLKFMVYLQKENIIDESGMPKERFSAEFPKEGPSILRIQQVVRGDSAAYFCASSPPGTGYSTDTQYFGPGTRLTVL.

The chain recombines TRBV5-1 with TRBJ2-7; 13 bases agree with TRBD2. The CDR3 loop spans 15 amino acids. CDR1 is SGHRS and CDR2 is YFSETQ in the germline V gene. V lost 4 bases, J lost 2 bases, and 3 bases stayed unmatched. CDR3 amino acids: CASSQGLAGTYEQYF. In DNA form, the CDR3 reads TGCGCCAGCAGCCAGGGACTAGCGGGGACCTACGAGCAGTACTTC.

This rearrangement joins TRBV5-1 to TRBJ2-3; 9 bases fit TRBD2. CDR3 size: 13 residues. The germline gives CDR1 SGHRS, CDR2 YFSETQ. With V trimmed by 5 bases and J by 4 bases, 2 bases remained unmatched. CDR3: CASSAGGADTQYF. The CDR3 DNA sequence: TGCGCCAGCAGTGCGGGAGGGGCAGATACGCAGTATTTT.